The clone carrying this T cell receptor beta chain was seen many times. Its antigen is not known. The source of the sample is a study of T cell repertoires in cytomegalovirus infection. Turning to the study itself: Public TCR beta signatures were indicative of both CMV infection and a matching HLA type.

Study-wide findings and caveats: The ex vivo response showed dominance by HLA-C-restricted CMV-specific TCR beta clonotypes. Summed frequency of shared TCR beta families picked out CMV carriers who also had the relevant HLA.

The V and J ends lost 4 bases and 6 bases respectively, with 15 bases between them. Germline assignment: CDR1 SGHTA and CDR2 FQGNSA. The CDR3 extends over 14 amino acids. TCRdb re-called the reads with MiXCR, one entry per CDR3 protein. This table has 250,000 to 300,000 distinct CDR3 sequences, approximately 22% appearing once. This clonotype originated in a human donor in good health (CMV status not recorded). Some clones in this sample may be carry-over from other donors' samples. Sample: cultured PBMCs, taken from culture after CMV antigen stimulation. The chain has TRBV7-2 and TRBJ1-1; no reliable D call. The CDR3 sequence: CASSSRMGSSEAFF. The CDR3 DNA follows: TGTGCCAGCAGCTCCCGAATGGGGTCCTCTGAAGCTTTCTTT. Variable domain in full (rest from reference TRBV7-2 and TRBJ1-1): GAGVSQSPSNKVTEKGKDVELRCDPISGHTALYWYRQSLGQGLEFLIYFQGNSAPDKSGLPSDRFSAERTGGSVSTLTIQRTQQEDSAVYLCASSSRMGSSEAFFGQGTRLTVV.